Listed here are 8 T cell receptor beta chains from one sample, sequenced in a study of blood T cell repertoires in COVID-19. Only in-frame clones appear in the TCRdb table, and some are missing; sequencing was by immunoSEQ multiplex PCR. Among about 220,000 clones listed, about four fifths were seen once. Sequenced material: peripheral blood. These receptors all come from a woman aged 80 or over with acute or convalescent COVID-19.

The gene calls are TRBV6-2 or TRBV6-3 and TRBJ2-1; 8 bases are shared with TRBD2. The CDR3 consists of 15 residues. CDR1 and CDR2 from the germline V gene are MNHEY and SVGEGT. V lost 1 base, J lost 5 bases, and 4 bases stayed unmatched. In nucleotides, the CDR3 is TGTGCCAGCAGTTACTTGCGGGGGGCCGACAATGAGCAGTTCTTC. It encodes CASSYLRGADNEQFF.

This clone has a handful of counts. This chain joins TRBV29-1 and TRBJ1-2; tentatively, D is TRBD1 (5 bases). The CDR3 has 11 residues. V lost 3 bases and J lost 5, with 7 bases in between. Germline CDR1 and CDR2: SQVTM and ANQGSEA. As DNA, the CDR3 is TGCAGCGTTGAGGGGCTGTATGGCTACACCTTC. It specifies CSVEGLYGYTF.

This rearrangement joins TRBV14 to TRBJ1-1; 7 nucleotides line up with TRBD1. Losses at the gene ends were 1 base for V and 5 bases for J; bases not matched to a gene: 7. CDR1 is SGHDN and CDR2 is FVKESK in the germline V gene. The length of the CDR3 is 15 residues. This CDR3 reads CASSQVRGLRTEAFF. The CDR3 coding sequence is TGTGCCAGCAGCCAAGTCAGGGGGTTAAGGACTGAAGCTTTCTTT.

This clone was detected once. This chain joins TRBV19 and TRBJ1-1; D not resolved. Germline-derived CDR1 and CDR2 are LNHDA and SQIVND (reference sequence). The CDR3 extends over 15 amino acids. V was shortened by 3 bases and J by 1 base, with 12 bases between the two germline ends. CDR3 sequence: CASSISPTGNTEAFF. CDR3 coding DNA: TGTGCCAGTAGTATCTCACCGACGGGGAACACTGAAGCTTTCTTT.

The CDR3 coding sequence is TGTGCCAGTAGTTCCCGACAGGCGGGGAACACTGAAGCTTTCTTT. Encoded protein: CASSSRQAGNTEAFF. This chain joins TRBV19 and TRBJ1-1; D may be TRBD1 (6 bases). The V and J ends lost 5 bases and 1 base respectively, with 14 bases between them. The CDR3 sequence is 15 residues long. Per germline, CDR1 LNHDA and CDR2 SQIVND (reference sequence).

The chain links TRBV11-2 to TRBJ2-7, with TRBD1 identical over 7 bases. The CDR3 sequence is 16 residues long. The J segment lost 3 bases and the V segment lost 5 bases, leaving 13 bases of the junction unmatched. CDR1 SGHAT and CDR2 FQNNGV come from the germline V gene. In DNA, the CDR3 is TGTGCCAGCAGCCGCGACAGGGTCACCACCGTCTACGAGCAGTACTTC. This translates into CASSRDRVTTVYEQYF.

This chain links TRBV23-1 with TRBJ2-2, with D perhaps TRBD2 (5 bases). TRBV23-1 is an open reading frame, and its role is uncertain. V lost 7 bases to trimming and J lost 4 bases, with 13 bases between them. CDR3 length: 14 amino acids. CDR3 amino acids: CASTGSSCTGELFF. The CDR3, as DNA: TGCGCCAGCACAGGATCTAGCTGCACCGGGGAGCTGTTTTTT.

CDR3 DNA: TGTGCCAGCACTGACAGTACCTATGGCTACACCTTC. It encodes CASTDSTYGYTF. This sequence joins TRBV2 and TRBJ1-2; D possibly corresponds to TRBD1 (5 bases). V was trimmed by 7 bases and J by 4 bases, leaving 10 bases between them. In germline, CDR1 is SNHLY, CDR2 FYNNEI. This CDR3 has 12 amino acids.